Below are 3 T cell receptor beta chains sequenced from a single sample in a study of CD8 T cells in ankylosing spondylitis. From the 5' RACE reads, TCRdb called clonotypes with MiXCR, one entry per CDR3 protein. The table has 250,000 to 300,000 distinct CDR3 sequences, around 19% seen once. Source material: blood, either unsorted or a sorted T cell fraction (not recorded which). The source of these receptors is a male donor with ankylosing spondylitis or in good health (not recorded which).

This clonotype was observed a handful of times. The V call is TRBV5-1, the J call TRBJ2-1, with TRBD2 matching over 11 bases. V shed 4 bases, J shed 1 base, and the junction held 7 bases outside the gene matches. The CDR3 runs to 17 residues. Germline CDR1 reads SGHRS; CDR2 reads YFSETQ. The DNA of the CDR3 is TGCGCCAGCAGCCTAGGGACTAGCGGAGCTTCCTACAATGAGCAGTTCTTC. Protein: CASSLGTSGASYNEQFF.

The genes are TRBV28 and TRBJ2-2, with TRBD1 matching 7 bases. The junction had 10 bases not matched to a gene; V was cut back by 4 bases and J by 8 bases. From germline, CDR1 is MDHEN and CDR2 SYDVKM. This CDR3 is 15 amino acids long. As DNA, the CDR3 is TGTGCCAGCAGTTCCGGGACAGCCCGCGGTGGGGAGCTGTTTTTT. This codes for CASSSGTARGGELFF.

This rearrangement joins TRBV27 to TRBJ1-5; D may be TRBD1 (6 bases). The CDR3 runs to 15 residues. Germline-derived CDR1 and CDR2 are MNHEY and SMNVEV (reference sequence). V was pared by 2 bases and J by 1 base, with 9 bases between. The CDR3 spells CASSLRGTSNQPQHF. CDR3 in DNA: TGTGCCAGCAGTTTACGAGGGACAAGCAATCAGCCCCAGCATTTT.